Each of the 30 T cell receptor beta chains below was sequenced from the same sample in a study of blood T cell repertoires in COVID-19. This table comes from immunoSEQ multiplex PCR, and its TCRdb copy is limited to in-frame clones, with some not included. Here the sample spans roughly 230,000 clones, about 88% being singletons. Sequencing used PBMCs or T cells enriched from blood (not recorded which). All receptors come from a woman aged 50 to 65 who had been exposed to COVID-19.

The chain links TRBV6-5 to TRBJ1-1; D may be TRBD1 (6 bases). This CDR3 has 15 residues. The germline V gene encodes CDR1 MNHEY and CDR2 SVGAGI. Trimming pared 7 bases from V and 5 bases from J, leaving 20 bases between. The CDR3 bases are TGTGCCAGCAAAGGTTTCCGGGGAGGGGGGACTGAAGCTTTCTTT. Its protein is CASKGFRGGGTEAFF.

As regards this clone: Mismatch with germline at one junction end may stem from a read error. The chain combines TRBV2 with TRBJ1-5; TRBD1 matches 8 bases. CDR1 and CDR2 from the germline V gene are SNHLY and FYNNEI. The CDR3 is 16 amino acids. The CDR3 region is CASSEDRGRSNQPQHF. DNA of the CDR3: TGTGCCAGCAGCGAAGACAGGGGTCGATCCAATCAGCCCCAGCATTTT.

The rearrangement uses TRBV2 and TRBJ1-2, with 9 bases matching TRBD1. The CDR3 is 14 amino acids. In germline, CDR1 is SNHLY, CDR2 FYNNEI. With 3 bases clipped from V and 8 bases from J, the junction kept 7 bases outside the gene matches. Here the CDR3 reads CASSDLDRGRGYTF. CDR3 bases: TGTGCCAGCAGTGACCTGGACAGGGGAAGGGGCTACACCTTC.

CDR3 DNA: TGTGCCAGCGTAAATGAGTACAGGGTTCATGGCTACACCTTC. This encodes CASVNEYRVHGYTF. The chain is built from TRBV2 and TRBJ1-2, with a weak D call TRBD1 (6 bases). CDR3 length equals 14 residues. Trimming cost V 8 bases and J 6 bases, with 19 bases left between them. The germline CDR1 and CDR2 sequences are SNHLY and FYNNEI.

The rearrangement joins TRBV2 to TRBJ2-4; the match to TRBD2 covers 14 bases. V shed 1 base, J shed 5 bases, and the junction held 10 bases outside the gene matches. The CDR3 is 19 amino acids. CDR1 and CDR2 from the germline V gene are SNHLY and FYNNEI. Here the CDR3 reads CASSEGTSGGSLQQNIQYF. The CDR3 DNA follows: TGTGCCAGCAGTGAAGGGACTAGCGGGGGGTCACTACAACAAAACATTCAGTACTTC.

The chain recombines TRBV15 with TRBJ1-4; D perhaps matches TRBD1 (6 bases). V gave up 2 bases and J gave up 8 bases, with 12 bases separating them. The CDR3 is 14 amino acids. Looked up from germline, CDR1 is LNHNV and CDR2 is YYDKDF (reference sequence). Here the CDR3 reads CATSRKGEGEKLFF. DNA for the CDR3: TGTGCCACCAGCAGAAAGGGGGAAGGAGAAAAACTGTTTTTT.

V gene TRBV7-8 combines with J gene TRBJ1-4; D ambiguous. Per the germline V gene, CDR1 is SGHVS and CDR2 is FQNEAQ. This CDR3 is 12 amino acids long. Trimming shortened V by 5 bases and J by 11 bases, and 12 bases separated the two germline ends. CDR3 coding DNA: TGTGCCAGCAGCCCCACCAGTAACAAACTGTTTTTT. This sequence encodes CASSPTSNKLFF.

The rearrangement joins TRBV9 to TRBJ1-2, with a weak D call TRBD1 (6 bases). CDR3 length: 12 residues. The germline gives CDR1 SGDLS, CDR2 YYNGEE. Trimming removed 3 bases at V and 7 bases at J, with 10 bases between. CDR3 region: CASSGRGAGYTF. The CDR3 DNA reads TGTGCCAGCAGCGGTCGGGGGGCTGGCTACACCTTC.

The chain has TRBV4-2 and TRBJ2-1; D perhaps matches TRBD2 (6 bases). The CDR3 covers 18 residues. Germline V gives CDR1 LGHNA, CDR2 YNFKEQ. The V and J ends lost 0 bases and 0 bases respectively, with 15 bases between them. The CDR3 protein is CASSQEGLRGSSYNEQFF. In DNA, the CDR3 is TGTGCCAGCAGCCAAGAGGGACTTCGGGGGAGCTCCTACAATGAGCAGTTCTTC.

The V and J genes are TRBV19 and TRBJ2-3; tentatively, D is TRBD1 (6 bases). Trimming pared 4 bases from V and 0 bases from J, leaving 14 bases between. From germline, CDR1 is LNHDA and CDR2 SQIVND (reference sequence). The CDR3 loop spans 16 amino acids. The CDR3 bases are TGTGCCAGTAGTAAGCAGGGGATTTCTAGCACAGATACGCAGTATTTT. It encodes CASSKQGISSTDTQYF.

CDR3 protein: CSVEVQQGKAYEQYF. The CDR3 bases are TGCAGCGTTGAAGTCCAACAGGGGAAGGCCTACGAGCAGTACTTC. The gene calls are TRBV29-1 and TRBJ2-7; 7 bases agree with TRBD1. The germline gives CDR1 SQVTM, CDR2 ANQGSEA. The length of the CDR3 is 15 residues. V was clipped by 1 base and J by 2 bases; unmatched bases: 8.

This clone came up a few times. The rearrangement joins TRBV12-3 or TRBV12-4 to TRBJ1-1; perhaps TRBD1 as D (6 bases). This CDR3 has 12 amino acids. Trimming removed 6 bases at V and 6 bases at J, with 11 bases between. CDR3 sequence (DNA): TGTGCCAGCAGCTCCGACAGGTCTGAAGCTTTCTTT. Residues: CASSSDRSEAFF.

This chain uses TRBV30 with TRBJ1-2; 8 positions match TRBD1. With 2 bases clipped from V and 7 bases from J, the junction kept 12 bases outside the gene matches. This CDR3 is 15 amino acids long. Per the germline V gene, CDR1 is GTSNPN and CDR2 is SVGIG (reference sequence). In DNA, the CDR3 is TGTGCCTGGAGTTCTTCGGGGACAGGCATAATTGGCTACACCTTC. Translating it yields CAWSSSGTGIIGYTF.

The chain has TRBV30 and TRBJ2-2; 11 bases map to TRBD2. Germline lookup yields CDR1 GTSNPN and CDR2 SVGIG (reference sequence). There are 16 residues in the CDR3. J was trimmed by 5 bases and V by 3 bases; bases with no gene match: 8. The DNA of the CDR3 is TGTGCCTGGAGCCTAGCGGGGGGCTATGGGACCGGGGAGCTGTTTTTT. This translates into CAWSLAGGYGTGELFF.

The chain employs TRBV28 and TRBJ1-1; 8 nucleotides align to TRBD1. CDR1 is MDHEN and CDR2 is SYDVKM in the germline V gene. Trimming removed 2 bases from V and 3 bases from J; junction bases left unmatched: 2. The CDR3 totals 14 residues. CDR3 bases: TGTGCCAGCAGTTTACTGGACAGGGACACTGAAGCTTTCTTT. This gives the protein CASSLLDRDTEAFF.

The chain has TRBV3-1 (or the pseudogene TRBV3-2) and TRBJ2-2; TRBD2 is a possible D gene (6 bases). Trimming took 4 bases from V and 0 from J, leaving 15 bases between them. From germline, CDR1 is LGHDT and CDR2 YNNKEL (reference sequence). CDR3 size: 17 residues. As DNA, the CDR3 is TGTGCCAGCAGCCCGGGACCGGGACTTCCGAACACCGGGGAGCTGTTTTTT. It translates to CASSPGPGLPNTGELFF.

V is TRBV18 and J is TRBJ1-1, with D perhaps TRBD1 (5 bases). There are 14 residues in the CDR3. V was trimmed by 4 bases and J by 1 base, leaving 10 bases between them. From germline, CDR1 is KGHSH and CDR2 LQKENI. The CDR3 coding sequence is TGTGCCAGCTCACGTTCCCAGGGGAACACTGAAGCTTTCTTT. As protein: CASSRSQGNTEAFF.

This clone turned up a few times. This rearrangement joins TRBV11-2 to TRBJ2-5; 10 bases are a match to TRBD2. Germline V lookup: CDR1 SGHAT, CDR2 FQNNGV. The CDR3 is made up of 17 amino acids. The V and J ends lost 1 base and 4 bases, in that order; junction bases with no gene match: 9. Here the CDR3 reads CASSLGSLAGVGETQYF. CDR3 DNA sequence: TGTGCCAGCAGCTTAGGATCCCTAGCGGGGGTCGGAGAGACCCAGTACTTC.

The CDR3 DNA reads as TGTGCCAGCAGCAGCCTAAAGTGGGGCGGTGAAGCTTTCTTT. It specifies CASSSLKWGGEAFF. The V call is TRBV16, the J call TRBJ1-1; TRBD1 might be the D (5 bases). The germline V gene encodes CDR1 KGHSY and CDR2 FQNENV. The CDR3 contains 14 residues. V gave up 5 bases and J gave up 7 bases, with 17 bases separating them.

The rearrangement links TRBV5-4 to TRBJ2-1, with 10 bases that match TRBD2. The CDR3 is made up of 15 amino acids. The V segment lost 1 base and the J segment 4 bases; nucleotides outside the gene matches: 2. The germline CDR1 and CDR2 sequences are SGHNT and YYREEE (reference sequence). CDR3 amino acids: CASSLSGGVYNEQFF. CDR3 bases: TGTGCCAGCAGCTTGAGCGGGGGGGTATACAATGAGCAGTTCTTC.

Here the CDR3 reads CASSPITLAGAGELFF. CDR3 nucleotide sequence: TGTGCCAGCAGCCCGATCACCCTAGCGGGGGCCGGGGAGCTGTTTTTT. The chain links TRBV7-2 to TRBJ2-2; 10 positions agree with TRBD2. CDR1 is SGHTA, CDR2 FQGNSA, per germline. This CDR3 contains 16 residues. J lost 6 bases, V lost 5 bases, and 9 bases had no gene match.

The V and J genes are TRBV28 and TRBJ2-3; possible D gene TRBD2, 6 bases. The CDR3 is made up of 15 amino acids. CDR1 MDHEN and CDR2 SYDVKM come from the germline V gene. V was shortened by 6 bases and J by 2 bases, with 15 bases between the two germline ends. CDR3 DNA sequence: TGTGCCAGCAGGACCCCGGGACTCTCCACAGATACGCAGTATTTT. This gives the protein CASRTPGLSTDTQYF.

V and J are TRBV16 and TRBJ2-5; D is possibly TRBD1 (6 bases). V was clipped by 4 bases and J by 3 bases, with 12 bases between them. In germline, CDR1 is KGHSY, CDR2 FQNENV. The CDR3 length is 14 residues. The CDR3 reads CASSLHTGKETQYF. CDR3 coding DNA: TGTGCCAGCAGCCTCCATACAGGGAAAGAGACCCAGTACTTC.

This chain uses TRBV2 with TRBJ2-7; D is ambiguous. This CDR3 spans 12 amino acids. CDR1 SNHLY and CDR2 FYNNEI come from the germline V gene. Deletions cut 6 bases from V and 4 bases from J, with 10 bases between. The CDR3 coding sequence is TGTGCCAGCAGCTCCCAGTTTTACGAGCAGTACTTC. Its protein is CASSSQFYEQYF.

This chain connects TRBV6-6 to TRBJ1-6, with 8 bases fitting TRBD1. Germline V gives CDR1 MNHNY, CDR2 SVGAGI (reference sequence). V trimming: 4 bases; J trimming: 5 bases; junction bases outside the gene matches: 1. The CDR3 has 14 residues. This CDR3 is CASSWGQDNSPLHF. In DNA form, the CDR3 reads TGTGCCAGCAGTTGGGGACAGGATAATTCACCCCTCCACTTT.

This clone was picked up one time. The CDR3 here is CASSPGGQPQHF. CDR3 nucleotide sequence: TGTGCCAGCTCACCGGGGGGTCAGCCCCAGCATTTT. The V call is TRBV18, the J call TRBJ1-5, with D maybe TRBD1 (5 bases). The length of the CDR3 is 12 residues. The germline V and J ends were trimmed by 3 bases and 6 bases, with 6 bases remaining between them. Per the germline V gene, CDR1 is KGHSH and CDR2 is LQKENI.

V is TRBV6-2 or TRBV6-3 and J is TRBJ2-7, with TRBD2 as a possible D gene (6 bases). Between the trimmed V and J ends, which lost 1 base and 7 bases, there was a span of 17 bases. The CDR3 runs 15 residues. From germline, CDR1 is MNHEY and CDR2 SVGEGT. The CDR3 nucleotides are TGTGCCAGCAGTTACTTAATGGGACCGGCGGGGGAGCAGTACTTC. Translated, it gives CASSYLMGPAGEQYF.

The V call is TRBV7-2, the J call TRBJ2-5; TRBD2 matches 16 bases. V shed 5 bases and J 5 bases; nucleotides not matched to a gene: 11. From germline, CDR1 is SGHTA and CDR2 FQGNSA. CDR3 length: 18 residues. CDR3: CASSPGLAGGRWMETQYF. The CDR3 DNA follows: TGTGCCAGCAGCCCGGGACTAGCGGGGGGGAGATGGATGGAGACCCAGTACTTC.

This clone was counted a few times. The CDR3 DNA follows: TGTGCCAGCAGCGGGGGGACAGGGCTTGCCGGAAACACCATATATTTT. It specifies CASSGGTGLAGNTIYF. This sequence joins TRBV5-5 and TRBJ1-3; TRBD1 matches at 9 bases. V shed 4 bases and J 4 bases; nucleotides not matched to a gene: 9. From germline, CDR1 is SGHKS and CDR2 YYEKEE (reference sequence). The CDR3 has 16 residues.

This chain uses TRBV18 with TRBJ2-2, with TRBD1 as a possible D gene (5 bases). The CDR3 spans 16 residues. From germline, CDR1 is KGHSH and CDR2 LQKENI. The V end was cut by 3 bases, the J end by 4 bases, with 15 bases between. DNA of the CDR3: TGTGCCAGCTCACCTCCCAGGGTTGAAGGCACCGGGGAGCTGTTTTTT. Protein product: CASSPPRVEGTGELFF. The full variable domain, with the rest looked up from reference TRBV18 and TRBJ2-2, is NAGVMQNPRHLVRRRGQEARLRCSPMKGHSHVYWYRQLPEEGLKFMVYLQKENIIDESGMPKERFSAEFPKEGPSILRIQQVVRGDSAAYFCASSPPRVEGTGELFFGEGSRLTVL.